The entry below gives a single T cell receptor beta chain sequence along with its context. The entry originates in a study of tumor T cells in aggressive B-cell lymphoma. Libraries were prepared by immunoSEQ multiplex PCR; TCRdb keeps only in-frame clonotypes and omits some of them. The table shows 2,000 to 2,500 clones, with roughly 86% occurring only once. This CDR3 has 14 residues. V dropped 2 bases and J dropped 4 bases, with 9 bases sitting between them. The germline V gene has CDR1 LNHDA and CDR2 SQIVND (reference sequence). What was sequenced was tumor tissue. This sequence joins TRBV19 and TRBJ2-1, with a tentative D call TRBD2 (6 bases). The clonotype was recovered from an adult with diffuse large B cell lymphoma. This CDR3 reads CASSIPGLYNEQFF. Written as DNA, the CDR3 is TGTGCCAGTAGTATACCGGGACTGTACAATGAGCAGTTCTTC.